Here is one T cell receptor beta chain with its context. The sample originates from a study of blood T cell repertoires in COVID-19. Data came from immunoSEQ multiplex PCR; TCRdb stores just in-frame clones and leaves some out. The table records 250,000 or so clones, approximately 85% of them present only once. V dropped 6 bases and J dropped 9; count of bases not matched to a gene: 6. Germline lookup yields CDR1 LNHDA and CDR2 SQIVND (reference sequence). CDR3 length: 14 amino acids. Specimen: peripheral blood. This TCR was sampled from an older man with acute or convalescent COVID-19. The rearrangement links TRBV19 to TRBJ1-4, with 11 bases lining up with TRBD1. The CDR3 sequence is CASSLGQGGKKLFF. The CDR3 DNA sequence: TGTGCCAGTAGCTTGGGACAGGGGGGTAAAAAACTGTTTTTT.